This TCR beta chain derives from a study of T cell responses to AZD1222 COVID-19 vaccine. TCRdb keeps only in-frame clones here, not all; method: immunoSEQ multiplex PCR. Altogether more than 95,000 clones are present, approximately 90% being singletons, with the ten largest covering more than 1.5%. V shed 4 bases and J shed 7 bases, with 22 bases lying between them. Germline V gene data show CDR1 as LGHDT and CDR2 as YNNKEL (reference sequence). The CDR3 extends over 16 amino acids. The sample consisted of peripheral blood, taken 28 days after the second AZD1222 dose. This sequence joins TRBV3-1 (or the pseudogene TRBV3-2) and TRBJ1-2; weak D call: TRBD1 (6 bases). The receptor was derived from an adult who received the AZD1222 COVID-19 vaccine. CDR3 DNA: TGTGCCAGCAGCCCCCCAACGGGACATTATGATTTTGGCTACACCTTC. It codes for CASSPPTGHYDFGYTF.